These T cell receptor beta chains were read from a single sample in a study of blood T cell repertoires in COVID-19. Sequencing was performed with immunoSEQ multiplex PCR; in TCRdb, only in-frame clones are kept and a portion is missing. The sample consists of 45,000 to 65,000 clones, more than 85% of them appearing once. The sequencing input was peripheral blood. The source is a woman of 80 years or more with acute or convalescent COVID-19. Each CDR3 is given with its conserved first and last residue. D genes are given only for firm matches. A clone size is listed for some rows: how often the clone was seen (once, few, many), or a class if it is expanded.

CDR3: CASSLTGGYTEAFF; DNA: TGTGCCAGCAGTTTAACGGGAGGGTACACTGAAGCTTTCTTT; size: -; D: -; J: TRBJ1-1; V: TRBV27
CDR3: CASRNGGQGIHGYTF; DNA: TGTGCCAGTAGGAATGGTGGACAGGGGATCCATGGCTACACCTTC; size: -; D: TRBD1; J: TRBJ1-2; V: TRBV19
CDR3: CASSLEGGGITDTQYF; DNA: TGCGCCAGCAGCTTGGAGGGTGGAGGGATCACAGATACGCAGTATTTT; size: -; D: -; J: TRBJ2-3; V: TRBV5-1
CDR3: CASRGTLEEKLFF; DNA: TGTGCCAGCAGGGGGACACTGGAAGAAAAACTGTTTTTT; size: -; D: -; J: TRBJ1-4; V: TRBV2
CDR3: CASSLSEREQYF; DNA: TGTGCCAGCAGCTTGAGTGAGAGAGAGCAGTACTTC; size: -; D: -; J: TRBJ2-7; V: TRBV5-4
CDR3: CASSPFGVAGDAHEQYF; DNA: TGTGCCAGCAGCCCCTTTGGTGTTGCGGGAGATGCCCACGAGCAGTACTTC; size: few; D: TRBD2; J: TRBJ2-7; V: TRBV3-1/TRBV3-2
CDR3: CASSSRGTVFMNTEAFF; DNA: TGTGCCAGCAGCTCTCGGGGGACTGTATTCATGAACACTGAAGCTTTCTTT; size: -; D: -; J: TRBJ1-1; V: TRBV7-9
CDR3: CASAATGGETQYF; DNA: TGTGCCAGCGCCGCGACGGGTGGAGAGACCCAGTACTTC; size: -; D: -; J: TRBJ2-5; V: TRBV5-6
CDR3: CASSPPGSRGDTQYF; DNA: TGTGCCAGCAGCCCCCCCGGGTCCCGGGGAGATACGCAGTATTTT; size: -; D: -; J: TRBJ2-3; V: TRBV7-2
CDR3: CAWQTSGRLNEQFF; DNA: TGTGCCTGGCAGACTAGCGGGAGGCTCAATGAGCAGTTCTTC; size: -; D: TRBD2; J: TRBJ2-1; V: TRBV30
CDR3: CASSVGTSGKDGELFF; DNA: TGTGCCAGCAGCGTGGGGACTAGCGGGAAAGACGGGGAGCTGTTTTTT; size: -; D: TRBD2; J: TRBJ2-2; V: TRBV9
CDR3: CATGLAGEETQYF; DNA: TGTGCCACCGGACTAGCGGGAGAAGAGACCCAGTACTTC; size: -; D: TRBD2; J: TRBJ2-5; V: TRBV10-3
CDR3: CASSIATNYGYTF; DNA: TGTGCCAGTAGTATAGCGACAAACTATGGCTACACCTTC; size: -; D: -; J: TRBJ1-2; V: TRBV19
CDR3: CASSPKTSGEQYF; DNA: TGTGCCAGCAGCCCCAAAACTAGCGGCGAGCAGTACTTC; size: -; D: TRBD2; J: TRBJ2-7; V: TRBV7-3
CDR3: CASSRSGEGNQPQHF; DNA: TGCGCCAGCAGCCGAAGCGGAGAGGGCAATCAGCCCCAGCATTTT; size: -; D: -; J: TRBJ1-5; V: TRBV4-1
CDR3: CASSLGASFNNEQFF; DNA: TGTGCCAGCAGCTTAGGAGCCTCCTTCAACAATGAGCAGTTCTTC; size: once; D: -; J: TRBJ2-1; V: TRBV7-2
CDR3: CASRQGTKNSPLHF; DNA: TGTGCTAGCAGACAAGGGACAAAGAATTCACCCCTCCACTTT; size: -; D: -; J: TRBJ1-6; V: TRBV27
CDR3: CASGSRYQETQYF; DNA: TGTGCCAGCGGTTCGAGGTACCAAGAGACCCAGTACTTC; size: once; D: -; J: TRBJ2-5; V: TRBV5-5
CDR3: CASSLLDRGDTGELFF; DNA: TGCGCCAGCAGCTTGCTGGACAGGGGTGACACCGGGGAGCTGTTTTTT; size: once; D: TRBD1; J: TRBJ2-2; V: TRBV5-1
CDR3: CASTMGAGKETQYF; DNA: TGTGCCAGCACCATGGGGGCAGGGAAAGAGACCCAGTACTTC; size: -; D: -; J: TRBJ2-5; V: TRBV6-5
CDR3: CASSFGSYNEQFF; DNA: TGTGCCAGCAGTTTCGGCTCCTACAATGAGCAGTTCTTC; size: -; D: -; J: TRBJ2-1; V: TRBV6-2/TRBV6-3
CDR3: CASSLEGGQQETQYF; DNA: TGTGCCAGCAGCTTGGAGGGAGGGCAGCAAGAGACCCAGTACTTC; size: -; D: TRBD2; J: TRBJ2-5; V: TRBV5-6
CDR3: CASSRTGGGRGEQFF; DNA: TGCGCCAGCAGTCGAACAGGGGGCGGGAGAGGTGAGCAGTTCTTC; size: -; D: TRBD1; J: TRBJ2-1; V: TRBV4-1
CDR3: CASSLGGEGSAKNIQYF; DNA: TGTGCCAGCAGCTTGGGAGGGGAGGGGTCGGCCAAAAACATTCAGTACTTC; size: once; D: TRBD2; J: TRBJ2-4; V: TRBV5-4
CDR3: CAISPGHSYGYTF; DNA: TGTGCCATCAGTCCGGGACACTCCTATGGCTACACCTTC; size: -; D: -; J: TRBJ1-2; V: TRBV10-3
CDR3: CASSQVVETSEYKGETQYF; DNA: TGCGCCAGCAGCCAAGTGGTTGAGACTAGCGAGTACAAGGGAGAGACCCAGTACTTC; size: -; D: TRBD2; J: TRBJ2-5; V: TRBV4-3
CDR3: CASTRSGMGNSPLHF; DNA: TGTGCCAGCACCCGATCAGGGATGGGGAATTCACCCCTCCACTTT; size: -; D: -; J: TRBJ1-6; V: TRBV27
CDR3: CASSLRRDTRVYNEQFF; DNA: TGTGCCAGCAGCCTCCGCCGGGACACCAGAGTCTACAATGAGCAGTTCTTC; size: -; D: -; J: TRBJ2-1; V: TRBV7-2
CDR3: CASSPVAGSNEKLFF; DNA: TGCGCCAGCAGCCCCGTGGCGGGAAGTAATGAAAAACTGTTTTTT; size: -; D: -; J: TRBJ1-4; V: TRBV5-1
CDR3: CASSLASGSNQPQHF; DNA: TGCGCCAGCAGCTTGGCCTCGGGAAGCAATCAGCCCCAGCATTTT; size: -; D: -; J: TRBJ1-5; V: TRBV5-1
CDR3: CASSLAQPNYGYTF; DNA: TGTGCCAGCTCACTAGCTCAGCCTAACTATGGCTACACCTTC; size: -; D: -; J: TRBJ1-2; V: TRBV18
CDR3: CASRLSGGSGNEQFF; DNA: TGTGCCAGCAGACTTAGCGGTGGGAGCGGAAATGAGCAGTTCTTC; size: -; D: -; J: TRBJ2-1; V: TRBV6-5
CDR3: CASSKWRHTGTRSFNEQFF; DNA: TGTGCCAGCAGCAAATGGAGGCATACCGGGACTAGAAGTTTCAATGAGCAGTTCTTC; size: -; D: -; J: TRBJ2-1; V: TRBV21-1
CDR3: CASSSQQGRRGYTF; DNA: TGTGCCAGCAGCTCCCAACAGGGGCGTCGGGGCTACACCTTC; size: -; D: TRBD1; J: TRBJ1-2; V: TRBV6-5
CDR3: CAWSVLASTDTQYF; DNA: TGTGCCTGGAGTGTACTAGCATCCACAGATACGCAGTATTTT; size: -; D: -; J: TRBJ2-3; V: TRBV30
CDR3: CASSSGGGSYEQYF; DNA: TGTGCCAGCAGCTCCGGGGGGGGCTCCTACGAGCAGTACTTC; size: -; D: TRBD2; J: TRBJ2-7; V: TRBV3-1/TRBV3-2
CDR3: CASSPDEEYGYTF; DNA: TGTGCCAGCTCACCGGATGAGGAGTATGGCTACACCTTC; size: -; D: -; J: TRBJ1-2; V: TRBV18
CDR3: CASSFPRQGSWGTEAFF; DNA: TGTGCCAGCAGCTTCCCCCGACAGGGGTCTTGGGGCACTGAAGCTTTCTTT; size: few; D: -; J: TRBJ1-1; V: TRBV21-1
CDR3: CASSYSLAGSNEQFF; DNA: TGTGCCAGCAGTTACTCGTTAGCGGGCAGCAATGAGCAGTTCTTC; size: -; D: TRBD2; J: TRBJ2-1; V: TRBV6-5
CDR3: CASSVGGRGPNSPLHF; DNA: TGTGCCAGCAGCGTAGGAGGCAGGGGGCCTAATTCACCCCTCCACTTT; size: -; D: TRBD1; J: TRBJ1-6; V: TRBV9
CDR3: CASWDRGRPYQPQHF; DNA: TGTGCCAGTTGGGACAGGGGGCGCCCCTATCAGCCCCAGCATTTT; size: -; D: TRBD1; J: TRBJ1-5; V: TRBV6-5
CDR3: CASSLGTGIEAFF; DNA: TGTGCCAGCAGTTTAGGGACAGGGATTGAAGCTTTCTTT; size: -; D: TRBD1; J: TRBJ1-1; V: TRBV12-3/TRBV12-4
CDR3: CAWSVPGEYTF; DNA: TGTGCCTGGAGTGTACCTGGGGAGTACACCTTC; size: -; D: -; J: TRBJ1-2; V: TRBV30
CDR3: CASSLYPSGQVNTEAFF; DNA: TGTGCCAGCAGCTTATACCCATCAGGGCAGGTGAACACTGAAGCTTTCTTT; size: -; D: -; J: TRBJ1-1; V: TRBV7-2
CDR3: CASSFRSSSYEQYF; DNA: TGTGCCAGCAGCTTCCGGTCGAGCTCCTACGAGCAGTACTTC; size: -; D: -; J: TRBJ2-7; V: TRBV11-3
CDR3: CASSLAGQGESPLHF; DNA: TGCGCCAGCAGCTTGGCCGGACAGGGGGAGTCACCCCTCCACTTT; size: -; D: TRBD1; J: TRBJ1-6; V: TRBV5-1
CDR3: CASSGLAGVIGNIQYF; DNA: TGTGCCTCCTCGGGACTAGCGGGAGTTATCGGAAACATTCAGTACTTC; size: -; D: TRBD2; J: TRBJ2-4; V: TRBV19
CDR3: CAWDQGGRGEKLFF; DNA: TGTGCCTGGGACCAGGGTGGCAGGGGTGAAAAACTGTTTTTT; size: -; D: -; J: TRBJ1-4; V: TRBV30
CDR3: CASSFGQGYTEAFF; DNA: TGTGCCAGCAGCTTCGGGCAGGGCTACACTGAAGCTTTCTTT; size: -; D: -; J: TRBJ1-1; V: TRBV7-3
CDR3: CASSLVAGGPGETQYF; DNA: TGTGCCAGCAGCTTGGTAGCGGGAGGGCCCGGAGAGACCCAGTACTTC; size: -; D: TRBD2; J: TRBJ2-5; V: TRBV7-2
CDR3: CSVELASEQYF; DNA: TGCAGCGTTGAATTGGCTTCCGAGCAGTACTTC; size: -; D: -; J: TRBJ2-7; V: TRBV29-1
CDR3: CATSARQGNYGYTF; DNA: TGTGCCACCAGCGCCCGACAGGGGAACTATGGCTACACCTTC; size: -; D: TRBD1; J: TRBJ1-2; V: TRBV15
CDR3: CASSIRGEKLFF; DNA: TGTGCCAGTAGTATCCGAGGGGAAAAACTGTTTTTT; size: -; D: -; J: TRBJ1-4; V: TRBV19
CDR3: CAISTRGSDTEAFF; DNA: TGTGCCATCAGTACGCGAGGGTCCGACACTGAAGCTTTCTTT; size: -; D: -; J: TRBJ1-1; V: TRBV10-3
CDR3: CASRTGYTEAFF; DNA: TGTGCCTCCAGAACAGGGTACACTGAAGCTTTCTTT; size: -; D: -; J: TRBJ1-1; V: TRBV30
CDR3: CASSLGASGATQETQYF; DNA: TGTGCCAGCAGCTTGGGGGCTAGCGGGGCTACCCAAGAGACCCAGTACTTC; size: -; D: TRBD2; J: TRBJ2-5; V: TRBV5-8
CDR3: CASSPGGSYYEQYF; DNA: TGTGCCAGCTCACCAGGGGGGTCCTACTACGAGCAGTACTTC; size: -; D: -; J: TRBJ2-7; V: TRBV18
CDR3: CASSLQGSISYEQYF; DNA: TGTGCCAGCAGTTTACAGGGATCAATCTCCTACGAGCAGTACTTC; size: -; D: -; J: TRBJ2-7; V: TRBV28
CDR3: CASSYPGAGHTDTQYF; DNA: TGTGCCAGCAGCTACCCGGGAGCCGGTCACACAGATACGCAGTATTTT; size: -; D: -; J: TRBJ2-3; V: TRBV5-6